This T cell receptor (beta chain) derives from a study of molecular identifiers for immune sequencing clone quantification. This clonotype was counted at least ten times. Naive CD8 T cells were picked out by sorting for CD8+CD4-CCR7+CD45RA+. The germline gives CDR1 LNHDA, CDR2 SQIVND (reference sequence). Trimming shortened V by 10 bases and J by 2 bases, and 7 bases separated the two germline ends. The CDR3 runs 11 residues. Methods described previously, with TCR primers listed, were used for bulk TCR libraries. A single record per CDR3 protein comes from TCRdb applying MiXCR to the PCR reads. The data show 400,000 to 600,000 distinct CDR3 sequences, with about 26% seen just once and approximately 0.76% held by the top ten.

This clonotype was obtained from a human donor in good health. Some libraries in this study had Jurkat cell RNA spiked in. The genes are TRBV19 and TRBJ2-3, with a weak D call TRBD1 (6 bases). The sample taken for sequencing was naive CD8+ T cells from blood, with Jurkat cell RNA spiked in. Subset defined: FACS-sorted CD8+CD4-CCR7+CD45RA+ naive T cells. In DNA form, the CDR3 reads TGTGCCACAGGGGCCACAGATACGCAGTATTTT. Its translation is CATGATDTQYF.